One and the same sample provided the 3 T cell receptor beta chains below, sequenced in a study of T-cell memory formation after mild COVID-19. In TCRdb, the 5' RACE reads were re-called with MiXCR into one record per CDR3 protein. The table shows over 120,000 distinct CDR3 sequences, with roughly 6.2% occurring only once. The sequencing sample was made of PBMCs or a T cell subset sorted from them (not recorded which). These receptors came from an adult woman who had mild COVID-19 (a few samples of this study predate the infection). Cell type and time point are not known.

This clonotype was picked up many times. The chain recombines TRBV12-3 or TRBV12-4 with TRBJ1-1; D gene ambiguous. The CDR3 has 14 amino acids. Trimming took 4 bases from V and 2 from J, leaving 11 bases between them. The CDR3 sequence: CASSYVGVNTEAFF. The CDR3 DNA reads as TGTGCCAGCAGTTACGTCGGGGTCAACACTGAAGCTTTCTTT.

This clonotype was observed at least ten times. The chain couples TRBV20-1 to TRBJ2-3, with 11 bases lining up with TRBD2. The germline CDR1 and CDR2 sequences are DFQATT and SNEGSKA (reference sequence). The V segment lost 5 bases and the J segment 5 bases; nucleotides outside the gene matches: 9. This CDR3 is 15 amino acids long. CDR3 bases: TGCAGTGCTCCTACTAGCGGGAGTTTTGGAGATACGCAGTATTTT. This encodes CSAPTSGSFGDTQYF.

This chain connects TRBV20-1 to TRBJ1-1; D is uncertain. CDR1 and CDR2 from the germline V gene are DFQATT and SNEGSKA (reference sequence). The CDR3 covers 13 residues. V was clipped by 3 bases and J by 3 bases, with 11 bases between them. CDR3 sequence reads: CSASGQADTEAFF. The CDR3 DNA reads TGCAGTGCTAGCGGTCAGGCCGACACTGAAGCTTTCTTT.